This passage covers 27 T cell receptor beta chains from one sample sequenced in a study of breast tumors, draining lymph nodes, adjacent tissues. From the multiplex PCR reads, TCRdb called clonotypes with MiXCR, one entry per CDR3 protein. Seen here are some 52,000 distinct CDR3 sequences, roughly 39% observed once, and the top ten hold about 10%. Sample: breast tumor tissue. The source is a female donor with breast cancer. Some clones in this sample may be carry-over from other donors' samples.

This clonotype came up many times. The chain links TRBV20-1 to TRBJ2-2; D is unclear. CDR3 length equals 12 residues. V was trimmed by 3 bases and J by 0 bases, leaving 2 bases between them. CDR1 is DFQATT and CDR2 is SNEGSKA in the germline V gene (reference sequence). The CDR3: CSASANTGELFF. For the CDR3, the DNA is TGCAGTGCTAGCGCGAACACCGGGGAGCTGTTTTTT.

This clonotype appeared many times. The chain recombines TRBV3-1 with TRBJ2-5; D not certain. The V end was cut by 1 base, the J end by 10 bases, with 16 bases between. Germline CDR1 is LGHDT and CDR2 is YNNKEL (reference sequence). CDR3 length: 14 residues. CDR3 in amino acids: CASSQALLRWDQYF. CDR3 in DNA: TGTGCCAGCAGCCAAGCACTTCTCCGCTGGGACCAGTACTTC.

On this clonotype itself: This sequence may be a read error, since a much larger clone differs from it by one base. V and J are TRBV20-1 and TRBJ2-7, with unresolved D. In germline, CDR1 is DFQATT, CDR2 SNEGSKA (reference sequence). CDR3 length: 11 amino acids. The CDR3 is CGAGRVYEQSF. The CDR3 coding sequence is TGCGGTGCTGGAAGGGTTTACGAGCAGTCCTTC.

This clonotype showed up just once. The chain joins TRBV2 to TRBJ2-6; 7 nucleotides line up with TRBD1. The junction had 7 bases not matched to a gene; V was cut back by 8 bases and J by 9 bases. The CDR3 runs to 13 residues. Germline lookup yields CDR1 SNHLY and CDR2 FYNNEI. DNA for the CDR3: TGTGCCAGCCATGACAGGGTCAACAACGTCCTGACTTTC. This translates into CASHDRVNNVLTF.

V and J are TRBV10-1 and TRBJ2-7; 10 nucleotides match TRBD2. CDR1 is WNHNN and CDR2 is SYGVQD in the germline V gene (reference sequence). V trimming: 4 bases; J trimming: 1 base; junction bases outside the gene matches: 1. This CDR3 region has 14 residues. CDR3: CASSASGRSYEQYF. The CDR3 coding sequence is TGCGCCAGCAGTGCTAGCGGGAGATCCTACGAGCAGTACTTC.

CDR3 DNA: TGCGCCGTTGGCCTAGCGGGACGCACAGATACGCAGTATTTT. Encoded protein: CAVGLAGRTDTQYF. The chain links TRBV10-2 to TRBJ2-3, with 9 bases matching TRBD2. CDR1 and CDR2 (germline): WSHSY, SAAADI. CDR3 length: 14 amino acids. V lost 11 bases and J lost 1; bases outside the gene matches: 7.

This clonotype was recorded at least ten times. The genes are TRBV20-1 and TRBJ2-3; D unresolved. The ends were cut back, 4 bases at V and 1 base at J, with 3 bases in the middle. The CDR3 contains 11 residues. CDR1 and CDR2 (germline): DFQATT, SNEGSKA (reference sequence). In nucleotides, the CDR3 is TGCAGTGCTAAGCGCACAGATACGCAGTATTTT. Residues: CSAKRTDTQYF.

Many counts were recorded for this clonotype. The V call is TRBV20-1, the J call TRBJ2-7, with 7 positions matching TRBD2. V shed 3 bases and J 3 bases; nucleotides not matched to a gene: 8. This CDR3 region has 14 residues. The germline CDR1 and CDR2 sequences are DFQATT and SNEGSKA (reference sequence). The CDR3 here is CSASRTRGFYEQYF. CDR3 in DNA: TGCAGTGCTAGCCGGACTAGGGGCTTCTACGAGCAGTACTTC.

On this clonotype itself: At one of its ends the junction is not consistent with the germline gene, which may arise from a read error. J is TRBJ1-5 and V is TRBV7-2, with no clear D. There are 16 residues in the CDR3. CDR1 and CDR2 from the germline V gene are SGHTA and FQGNSA. This chain's CDR3 is CASSLTSGRNNEPQHF. DNA for the CDR3: TGTGCCAGCAGCCTGACTAGCGGGAGGAACAATGAGCCCCAGCATTTT.

This clonotype appeared many times. The J gene is TRBJ1-2, the V gene TRBV5-1; D is undetermined. There are 13 residues in the CDR3. The V gene's germline CDR1 is SGHRS and CDR2 YFSETQ. V was trimmed by 2 bases and J by 4 bases, leaving 9 bases between them. The CDR3 loop reads CASSFDKTYGYTF. The CDR3, as DNA: TGCGCCAGCAGCTTCGACAAGACCTATGGCTACACCTTC.

This clonotype was seen many times. The chain joins TRBV7-2 to TRBJ1-2; D uncertain. The CDR3 runs 14 residues. Deletions cut 0 bases from V and 6 bases from J, with 11 bases between. Germline CDR1 reads SGHTA; CDR2 reads FQGNSA. CDR3 residues: CASSLAITVNGYTF. DNA for the CDR3: TGTGCCAGCAGCTTAGCGATAACAGTCAATGGCTACACCTTC.

This chain connects TRBV20-1 to TRBJ2-1; 13 nucleotides align to TRBD2. Trimming cost V 1 base and J 8 bases; bases outside gene matches: 11. This CDR3 has 17 residues. CDR1 and CDR2 from the germline V gene are DFQATT and SNEGSKA (reference sequence). The CDR3 region is CSARVLAGGPLLHEQFF. The CDR3, as DNA: TGCAGTGCTAGAGTACTAGCGGGAGGGCCTCTCCTTCATGAGCAGTTCTTC.

This clonotype was recorded only once. V and J are TRBV3-1 and TRBJ1-1; D unresolved. CDR1 and CDR2 from the germline V gene are LGHDT and YNNKEL (reference sequence). The V gene lost 1 base and the J gene lost 11 bases, with 11 bases spanning the gap. The CDR3 covers 12 residues. CDR3 DNA sequence: TGTGCCAGCAGCCAAGGGGCCCCTCCCGCTTTCTTT. It translates to CASSQGAPPAFF.

The genes are TRBV29-1 and TRBJ2-2, with TRBD2 identical over 11 bases. Losses at the gene ends were 4 bases for V and 5 bases for J; bases not matched to a gene: 0. Germline V gene lookup returns CDR1 SQVTM and CDR2 ANQGSEA. This CDR3 has 13 amino acids. The CDR3 bases are TGCAGCGTTGGACTAGCGGGAACCGGGGAGCTGTTTTTT. It is translated as CSVGLAGTGELFF.

The chain recombines TRBV10-1 with TRBJ2-6, with 11 bases that match TRBD2. This CDR3 comprises 19 residues. V was pared by 6 bases and J by 0 bases, with 10 bases of the junction left unmatched. From germline, CDR1 is WNHNN and CDR2 SYGVQD (reference sequence). CDR3 protein: CASRNNLAGGSSGANVLTF. CDR3 nucleotides: TGCGCCAGCAGAAACAATCTAGCGGGAGGTAGCTCTGGGGCCAACGTCCTGACTTTC.

The V call is TRBV9, the J call TRBJ1-5; tentative D call: TRBD1 (6 bases). Trimming took off 2 bases at V and 11 bases at J, with 26 bases between the two ends. CDR1 SGDLS and CDR2 YYNGEE come from the germline V gene. The CDR3 sequence is 17 residues long. CDR3 in DNA: TGTGCCAGCAGCGTCTCAACAGGGCTCCTCCCGCAAGCGACCCAGCATTTT. The encoded protein is CASSVSTGLLPQATQHF.

This clonotype was seen many times. The V call is TRBV6-2 or TRBV6-3, the J call TRBJ2-1, with D maybe TRBD2 (5 bases). V was cut by 8 bases and J by 2 bases, with 16 bases left in between. This CDR3 has 15 amino acids. In germline, CDR1 is MNHEY, CDR2 SVGEGT. The CDR3 coding sequence is TGTGCCAGCCTAACTAGGACCCTTGCCTACAATGAGCAGTTCTTC. This sequence encodes CASLTRTLAYNEQFF.

This clonotype was observed at least ten times. The V and J genes are TRBV5-8 and TRBJ2-1; 7 bases map to TRBD2. CDR3 size: 12 residues. The V gene end was trimmed by 4 bases and the J gene end by 7 bases; junction bases not matched to a gene: 2. Germline CDR1 reads SGHTS; CDR2 reads YDEGEE. The CDR3 DNA sequence: TGTGCCAGCAGCGGACTAGAGAATGAGCAGTTCTTC. Amino acid sequence: CASSGLENEQFF.

The sample holds many counts of this clonotype. The rearrangement links TRBV4-3 to TRBJ1-2, with 7 bases lining up with TRBD1. Trimming removed 4 bases from V and 2 bases from J; junction bases left unmatched: 10. The CDR3 covers 16 residues. Germline V CDR1 and CDR2: LGHNA, YSLEER. The CDR3: CASSRKTGGQNYGYTF. CDR3 in DNA: TGCGCCAGCAGCCGTAAAACTGGGGGACAGAACTATGGCTACACCTTC.

This clonotype was recorded at least ten times. The genes are TRBV6-6 and TRBJ2-7; D possibly corresponds to TRBD2 (6 bases). The CDR3 length is 16 residues. Germline assignment: CDR1 MNHNY and CDR2 SVGAGI (reference sequence). V lost 6 bases to trimming and J lost 3 bases, with 21 bases between them. The CDR3 loop reads CASSPLGDGGVYEQYF. The CDR3 DNA is TGTGCCAGCAGCCCCCTCGGGGACGGGGGAGTCTACGAGCAGTACTTC.

As to this clonotype: The junction does not match germline at one end; this may be a read error. V gene TRBV7-6 combines with J gene TRBJ2-1, with 8 bases fitting TRBD2. The CDR3 has 17 amino acids. The germline V gene has CDR1 SGHVS and CDR2 FNYEAQ. The CDR3 region has the DNA TGTGCCCGCAGCCTAGACTTGGATCTAGCGGGTAGGTTTCAGCAGTTCTTC. It is translated as CARSLDLDLAGRFQQFF.

In this sample, this clonotype turned up many times. The chain has TRBV12-3 or TRBV12-4 and TRBJ1-6, with 8 bases lining up with TRBD1. Trimming at V came to 7 bases and at J to 7 bases, leaving 3 bases not matched to a gene. The CDR3 is made up of 13 amino acids. The CDR3 sequence is CASKQGGNSPLHF. The CDR3 bases are TGTGCCAGCAAACAGGGGGGGAATTCACCCCTCCACTTT.

This clonotype was found many times. With a much larger clone just one base away, this may be a read error. The rearrangement links TRBV20-1 to TRBJ2-5, with D possibly called TRBD1 or TRBD2 (6 bases each). CDR1 and CDR2 (germline): DFQATT, SNEGSKA (reference sequence). The CDR3 contains 15 residues. Trimming cost V 3 bases and J 6 bases, with 20 bases left between them. The CDR3 reads CSASPRGRSSQTQYF. CDR3 DNA sequence: TGCAGTGCTAGTCCGAGGGGGAGGAGCTCGCAGACCCAGTACTTC.

This clonotype occurred many times. The genes are TRBV5-5 and TRBJ2-2; 9 positions agree with TRBD2. This CDR3 spans 14 amino acids. Unmatched junction bases numbered 0, after V lost 0 bases and J lost 6 bases. Germline CDR1 SGHKS, CDR2 YYEKEE (reference sequence). The CDR3 region is CASSLGGRAGELFF. In nucleotides, the CDR3 is TGTGCCAGCAGCTTGGGCGGGAGGGCCGGGGAGCTGTTTTTT.

Many counts were recorded for this clonotype. The J gene is TRBJ2-1, the V gene TRBV11-3, with 11 positions matching TRBD2. This CDR3 contains 15 residues. Trimming cost V 8 bases and J 6 bases; bases outside gene matches: 9. CDR1 and CDR2 from the germline V gene are SGHNT and YENEEA. The CDR3 DNA is TGTGCCAGCTCCTTGTTTGGGACTAGCGGCAATGAGCAGTTCTTC. It specifies CASSLFGTSGNEQFF.

This clonotype was recorded only once. A junction boundary mismatches the germline segment, possibly from a read error. The V call is TRBV24-1, the J call TRBJ2-1; TRBD2 agrees at 10 bases. CDR3 length: 13 amino acids. Germline V gene sequence: CDR1 KGHDR, CDR2 SFDVKD. The CDR3 here is CATSEGLAGVRVF. In DNA form, the CDR3 reads TGTGCCACCTCTGAAGGGCTAGCGGGAGTCCGAGTCTTC.

This clonotype was seen many times. V gene TRBV30 combines with J gene TRBJ1-4; TRBD1 matches at 9 bases. There are 14 residues in the CDR3. After removal of 5 bases from V and 8 bases from J, the junction contained 9 bases not matched to a gene. Germline V gene lookup returns CDR1 GTSNPN and CDR2 SVGIG (reference sequence). CDR3 region: CAWGTGQSQEKLFF. The CDR3 bases are TGTGCCTGGGGGACAGGGCAGAGCCAAGAAAAACTGTTTTTT.